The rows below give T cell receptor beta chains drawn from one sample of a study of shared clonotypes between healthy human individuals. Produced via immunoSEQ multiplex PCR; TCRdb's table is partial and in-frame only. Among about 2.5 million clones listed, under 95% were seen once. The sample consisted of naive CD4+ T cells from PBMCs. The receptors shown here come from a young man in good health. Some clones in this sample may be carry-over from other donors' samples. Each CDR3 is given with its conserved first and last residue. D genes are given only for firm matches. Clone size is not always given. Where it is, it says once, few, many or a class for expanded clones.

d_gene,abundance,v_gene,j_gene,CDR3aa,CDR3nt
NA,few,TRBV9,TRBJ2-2,CASSVGQPAGELFF,TGTGCCAGCAGCGTAGGCCAACCTGCCGGGGAGCTGTTTTTT
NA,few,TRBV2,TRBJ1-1,CASSGEVGTEAFF,TGTGCCAGCAGCGGGGAGGTGGGCACTGAAGCTTTCTTT
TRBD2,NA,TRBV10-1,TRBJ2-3,CASSDQRGSTDTQYF,TGCGCCAGCAGTGACCAGCGGGGGAGCACAGATACGCAGTATTTT
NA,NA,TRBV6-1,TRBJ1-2,CASSSQGTYGYTF,TGTGCCAGCAGTTCTCAGGGGACCTATGGCTACACCTTC
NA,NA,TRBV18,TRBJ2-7,CASSPFQASYEQYF,TGTGCCAGCTCACCATTTCAGGCCTCCTACGAGCAGTACTTC
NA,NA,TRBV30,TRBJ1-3,CAWSPNPRWGNTIYF,TGTGCCTGGAGTCCGAACCCCCGATGGGGAAACACCATATATTTT
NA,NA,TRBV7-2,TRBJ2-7,CASSPSHVSGEQYF,TGTGCCAGCAGCCCAAGTCACGTCTCGGGCGAGCAGTACTTC
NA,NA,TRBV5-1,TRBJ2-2,CASSPALDGNTGELFF,TGCGCCAGCAGCCCGGCGCTAGATGGTAACACCGGGGAGCTGTTTTTT
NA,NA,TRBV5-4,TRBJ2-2,CASSPLNGMNTGELFF,TGTGCCAGCAGCCCATTAAACGGGATGAACACCGGGGAGCTGTTTTTT
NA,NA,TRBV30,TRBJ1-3,CAWSETFSGNTIYF,TGTGCCTGGAGTGAGACCTTCTCTGGAAACACCATATATTTT
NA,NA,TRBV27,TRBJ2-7,CASSSRAYEQYF,TGTGCCAGCAGTTCCCGGGCCTACGAGCAGTACTTC
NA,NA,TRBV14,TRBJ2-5,CASSLPGGDTTEETQYF,TGTGCCAGCAGCCTCCCCGGCGGGGACACCACGGAAGAGACCCAGTACTTC
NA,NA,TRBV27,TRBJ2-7,CASSHRDGASSATF,TGTGCCAGCAGCCACCGGGACGGTGCTTCGTCAGCTACTTTC
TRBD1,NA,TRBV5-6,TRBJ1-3,CASSLLGQGAGNTIYF,TGTGCCAGCAGCTTGCTCGGACAGGGGGCGGGAAACACCATATATTTT
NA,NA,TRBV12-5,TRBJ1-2,CASGFGQGYGYTF,TGTGCTAGTGGTTTTGGGCAGGGCTATGGCTACACCTTC
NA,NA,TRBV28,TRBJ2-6,CASSLLGRINSGANVLTF,TGTGCCAGCAGTTTATTAGGACGGATTAACTCTGGGGCCAACGTCCTGACTTTC
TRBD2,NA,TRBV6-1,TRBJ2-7,CASSEAGGYYEQYF,TGTGCCAGCAGTGAAGCGGGAGGGTACTACGAGCAGTACTTC
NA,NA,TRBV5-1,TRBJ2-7,CASSLLGLQGGTYEQYF,TGCGCCAGCAGCTTACTTGGTTTGCAGGGGGGGACTTACGAGCAGTACTTC
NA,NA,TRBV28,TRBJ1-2,CASSIAPIGYTF,TGTGCCAGCAGTATTGCCCCTATCGGCTACACCTTC
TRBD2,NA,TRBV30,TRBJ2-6,CAWSVQWTSGRGIPGANVLTF,TGTGCCTGGAGTGTACAATGGACTAGCGGGAGGGGGATCCCTGGGGCCAACGTCCTGACTTTC
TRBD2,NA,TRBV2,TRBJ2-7,CAILRTSGRAGEQYF,TGTGCCATCCTTCGAACTAGCGGGAGGGCGGGTGAGCAGTACTTC
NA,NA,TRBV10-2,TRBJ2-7,CASSDPTDTVYEQYF,TGCGCCAGCAGTGATCCCACCGACACCGTCTACGAGCAGTACTTC
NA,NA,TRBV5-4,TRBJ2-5,CASSPPRTGGAETQYF,TGTGCCAGCAGCCCTCCTCGGACCGGAGGGGCAGAGACCCAGTACTTC
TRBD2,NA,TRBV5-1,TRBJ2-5,CASSDPSGSETQYF,TGCGCCAGCAGCGACCCTAGCGGGAGTGAGACCCAGTACTTC
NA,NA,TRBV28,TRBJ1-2,CASNNWARDYGYTF,TGTGCCAGCAATAACTGGGCGCGCGACTATGGCTACACCTTC
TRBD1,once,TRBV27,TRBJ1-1,CATTNPQGDVNTEAFF,TGTGCCACAACGAACCCACAGGGGGATGTGAACACTGAAGCTTTCTTT
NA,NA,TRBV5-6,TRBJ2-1,CASSLPQGWNEQFF,TGTGCCAGCAGCCTTCCCCAGGGGTGGAATGAGCAGTTCTTC
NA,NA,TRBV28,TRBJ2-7,CASRPSGRDVSEQYF,TGTGCCAGCCGACCCTCGGGGCGGGACGTGAGCGAGCAGTACTTC
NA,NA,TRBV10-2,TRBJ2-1,CASRGLQVNEQFF,TGCGCCAGCAGAGGCCTGCAAGTCAATGAGCAGTTCTTC
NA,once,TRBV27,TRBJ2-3,CASSYRQTSTDTQYF,TGTGCCAGCAGTTATCGACAAACTAGCACAGATACGCAGTATTTT
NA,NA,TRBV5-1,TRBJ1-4,CASSARGIEGEKLFF,TGCGCCAGCAGCGCCCGGGGTATAGAAGGAGAAAAACTGTTTTTT
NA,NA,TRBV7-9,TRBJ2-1,CASSPLRGMAYNEQFF,TGTGCCAGCAGCCCTTTGAGGGGGATGGCCTACAATGAGCAGTTCTTC
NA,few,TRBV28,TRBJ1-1,CASSRNRNTEAFF,TGTGCCAGCAGTCGGAACAGGAACACTGAAGCTTTCTTT
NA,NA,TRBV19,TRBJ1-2,CASSEPGAASYYGYTF,TGTGCCAGTAGCGAACCCGGGGCAGCTTCATACTATGGCTACACCTTC
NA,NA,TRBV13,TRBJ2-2,CASSGRPGSNTGELFF,TGTGCCAGCAGCGGACGTCCAGGTTCGAACACCGGGGAGCTGTTTTTT
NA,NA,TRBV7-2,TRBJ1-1,CASSLTGKNTEAFF,TGTGCCAGCAGCTTAACAGGTAAAAACACTGAAGCTTTCTTT
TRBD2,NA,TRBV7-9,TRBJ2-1,CASRGLLAGTNEQFF,TGTGCAAGCAGAGGTCTGCTAGCGGGAACGAATGAGCAGTTCTTC
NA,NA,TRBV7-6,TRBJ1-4,CASSLAGTREKLFF,TGTGCCAGCAGCTTAGCGGGGACAAGGGAAAAACTGTTTTTT
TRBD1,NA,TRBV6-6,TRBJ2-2,CASSYLTGSDTGELFF,TGTGCCAGCAGTTACCTGACAGGGTCGGACACCGGGGAGCTGTTTTTT
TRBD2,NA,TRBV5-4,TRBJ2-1,CASSALGTSGGSSYNEQFF,TGTGCCAGCAGCGCCCTCGGGACTAGCGGAGGGAGCTCCTACAATGAGCAGTTCTTC
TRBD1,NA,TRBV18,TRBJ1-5,CASSPDQGAGQPQHF,TGTGCCAGCTCACCCGACCAGGGGGCGGGTCAGCCCCAGCATTTT
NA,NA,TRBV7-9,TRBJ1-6,CASSLDPGRPSPLHF,TGTGCCAGCAGCTTAGACCCAGGGAGGCCTTCACCCCTCCACTTT
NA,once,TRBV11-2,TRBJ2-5,CASSFETQYF,TGTGCCAGCAGCTTTGAGACCCAGTACTTC
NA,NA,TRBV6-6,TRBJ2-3,CASTLSSDTQYF,TGTGCCAGCACCCTTTCATCAGATACGCAGTATTTT
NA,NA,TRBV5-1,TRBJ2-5,CASSLFSAAKETQYF,TGCGCCAGCAGCTTGTTTAGTGCGGCCAAAGAGACCCAGTACTTC
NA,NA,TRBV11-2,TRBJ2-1,CASSPRGSAGNNEQFF,TGTGCCAGCAGCCCGCGAGGTAGCGCCGGAAACAATGAGCAGTTCTTC
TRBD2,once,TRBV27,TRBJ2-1,CASSVLGTSLNEQFF,TGTGCCAGCAGTGTCCTCGGGACTAGCCTCAATGAGCAGTTCTTC
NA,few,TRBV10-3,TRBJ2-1,CAISGREGNEQFF,TGTGCCATCAGTGGCAGGGAAGGGAATGAGCAGTTCTTC
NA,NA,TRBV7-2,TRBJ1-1,CASSFLTTLNTEAFF,TGTGCCAGCAGCTTCTTGACGACTTTGAACACTGAAGCTTTCTTT
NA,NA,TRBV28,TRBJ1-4,CASSLGREKLFF,TGTGCCAGCAGTTTGGGACGGGAAAAACTGTTTTTT
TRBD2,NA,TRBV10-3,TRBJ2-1,CAITSGRGDEQFF,TGTGCCATCACTTCCGGGAGGGGGGATGAGCAGTTCTTC
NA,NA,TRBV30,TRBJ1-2,CAHQEVGLSGGYTF,TGTGCCCACCAGGAGGTTGGGTTATCGGGCGGCTACACCTTC
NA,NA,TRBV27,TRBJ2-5,CASSPDRKETQYF,TGTGCCAGCAGTCCCGACAGGAAAGAGACCCAGTACTTC
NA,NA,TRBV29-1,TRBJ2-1,CSVAHNEQFF,TGCAGCGTTGCACACAATGAGCAGTTCTTC
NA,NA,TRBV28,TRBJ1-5,CASRNLGGQPQHF,TGTGCCAGCAGGAACCTCGGTGGTCAGCCCCAGCATTTT
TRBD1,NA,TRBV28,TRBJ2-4,CASTPDRVSKNIQYF,TGTGCCAGCACTCCGGACAGGGTTAGCAAAAACATTCAGTACTTC